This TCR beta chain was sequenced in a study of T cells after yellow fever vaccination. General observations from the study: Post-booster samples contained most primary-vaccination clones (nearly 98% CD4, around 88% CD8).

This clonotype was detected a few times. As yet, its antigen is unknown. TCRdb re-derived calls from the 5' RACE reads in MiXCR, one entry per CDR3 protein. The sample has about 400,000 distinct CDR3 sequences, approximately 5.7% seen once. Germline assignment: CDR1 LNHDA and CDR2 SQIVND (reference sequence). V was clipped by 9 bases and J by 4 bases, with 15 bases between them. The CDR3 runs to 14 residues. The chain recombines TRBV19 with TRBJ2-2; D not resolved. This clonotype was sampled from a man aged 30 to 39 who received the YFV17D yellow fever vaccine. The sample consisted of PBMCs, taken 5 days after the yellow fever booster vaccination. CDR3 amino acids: CASSTDRATGELFF. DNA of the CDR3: TGTGCCAGCAGCACAGACCGGGCCACCGGGGAGCTGTTTTTT.